The T cell receptor (beta chain) described here comes from a study of Tregs in tolerant kidney transplant recipients. The study, taken as a whole, reports: The most relevant donor-specific Treg TCRbeta repertoire apparently came from expansion with activated donor B cells. No direct test of biological reproducibility was done here.

Only in-frame clones appear in the TCRdb table, and some are missing; sequencing was by immunoSEQ multiplex PCR. The table has about 240,000 clones, 65% to 85% seen once. This clone was seen once. Antigen unknown. This CDR3 spans 19 amino acids. Germline V CDR1 and CDR2: SGHVS, FNYEAQ. The germline V and J ends were trimmed by 5 bases and 0 bases, with 22 bases remaining between them. Thawed PBMCs were FACS-sorted into unstimulated CD4+CD25+CD127- regulatory T cells, CD4+CD25- non-regulatory cells, CD4 and CD8 cells. The sequenced sample was CD4+ T cells from blood. The clonotype comes from a human donor in good health. This chain uses TRBV7-6 with TRBJ1-4; the D is unclear. The CDR3 DNA reads TGTGCCAGCAGCGTCATAACGAAGGGTTCTCTTTCAACTAATGAAAAACTGTTTTTT. This translates into CASSVITKGSLSTNEKLFF.